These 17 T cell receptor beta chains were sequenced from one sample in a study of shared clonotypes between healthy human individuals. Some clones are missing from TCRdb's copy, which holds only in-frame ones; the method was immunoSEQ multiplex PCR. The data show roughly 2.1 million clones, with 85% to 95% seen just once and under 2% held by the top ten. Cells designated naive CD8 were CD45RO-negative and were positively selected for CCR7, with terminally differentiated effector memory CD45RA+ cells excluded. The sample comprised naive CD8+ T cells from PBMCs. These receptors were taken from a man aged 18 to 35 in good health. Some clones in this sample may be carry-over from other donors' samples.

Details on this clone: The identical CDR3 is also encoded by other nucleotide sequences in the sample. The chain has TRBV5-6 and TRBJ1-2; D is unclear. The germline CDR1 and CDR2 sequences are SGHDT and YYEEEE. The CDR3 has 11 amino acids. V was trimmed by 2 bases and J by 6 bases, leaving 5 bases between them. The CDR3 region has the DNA TGTGCCAGCAGCTTAGGAAATGGCTACACCTTC. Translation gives CASSLGNGYTF.

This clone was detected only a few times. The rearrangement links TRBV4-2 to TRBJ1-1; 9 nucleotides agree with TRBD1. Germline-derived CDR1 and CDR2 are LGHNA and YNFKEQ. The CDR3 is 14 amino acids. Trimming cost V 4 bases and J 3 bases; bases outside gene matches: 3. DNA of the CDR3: TGTGCCAGCAGCCCTAGGGACAGGGACACTGAAGCTTTCTTT. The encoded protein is CASSPRDRDTEAFF.

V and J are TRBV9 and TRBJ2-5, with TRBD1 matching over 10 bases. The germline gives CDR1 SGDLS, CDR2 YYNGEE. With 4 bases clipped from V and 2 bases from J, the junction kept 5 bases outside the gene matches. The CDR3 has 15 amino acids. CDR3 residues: CASSRKDRGQETQYF. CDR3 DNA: TGTGCCAGCAGCAGAAAGGACAGGGGGCAAGAGACCCAGTACTTC.

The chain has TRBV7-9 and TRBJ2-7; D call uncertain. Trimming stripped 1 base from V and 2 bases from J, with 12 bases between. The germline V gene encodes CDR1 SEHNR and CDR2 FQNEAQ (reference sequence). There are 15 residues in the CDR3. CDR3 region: CASSLGLGTAYEQYF. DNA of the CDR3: TGTGCCAGCAGCTTAGGGCTGGGAACCGCCTACGAGCAGTACTTC.

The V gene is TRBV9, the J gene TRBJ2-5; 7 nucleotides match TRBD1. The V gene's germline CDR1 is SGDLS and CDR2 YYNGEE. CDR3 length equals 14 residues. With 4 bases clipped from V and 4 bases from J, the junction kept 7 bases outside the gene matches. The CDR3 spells CASSFTGVGETQYF. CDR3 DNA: TGTGCCAGCAGCTTCACAGGGGTTGGAGAGACCCAGTACTTC.

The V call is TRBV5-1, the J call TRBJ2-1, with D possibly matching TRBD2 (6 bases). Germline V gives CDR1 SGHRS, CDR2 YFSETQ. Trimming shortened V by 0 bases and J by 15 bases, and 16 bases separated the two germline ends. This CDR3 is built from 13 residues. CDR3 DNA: TGCGCCAGCAGCTTGGCCTTGGGGGAGGACCTGTTCTTC. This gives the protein CASSLALGEDLFF.

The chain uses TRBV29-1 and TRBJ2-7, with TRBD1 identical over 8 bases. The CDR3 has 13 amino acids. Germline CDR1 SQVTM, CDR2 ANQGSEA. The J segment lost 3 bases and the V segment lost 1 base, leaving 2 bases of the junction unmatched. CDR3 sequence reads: CSVEVTGDYEQYF. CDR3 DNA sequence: TGCAGCGTTGAAGTGACAGGGGACTACGAGCAGTACTTC.

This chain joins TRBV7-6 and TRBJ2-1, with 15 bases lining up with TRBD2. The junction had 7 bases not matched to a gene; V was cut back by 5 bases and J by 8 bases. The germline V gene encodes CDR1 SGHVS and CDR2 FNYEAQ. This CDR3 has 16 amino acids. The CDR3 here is CASSPGTSGRRDEQFF. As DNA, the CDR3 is TGTGCCAGCAGCCCCGGGACTAGCGGGAGGAGGGATGAGCAGTTCTTC.

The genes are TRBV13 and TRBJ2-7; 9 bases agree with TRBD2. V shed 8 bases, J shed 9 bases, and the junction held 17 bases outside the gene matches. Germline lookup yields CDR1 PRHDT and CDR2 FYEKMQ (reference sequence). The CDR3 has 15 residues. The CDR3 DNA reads TGTGCCAGCGGAGCTGTGGGACTAGCCGCGCACGGGCAGTACTTC. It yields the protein CASGAVGLAAHGQYF.

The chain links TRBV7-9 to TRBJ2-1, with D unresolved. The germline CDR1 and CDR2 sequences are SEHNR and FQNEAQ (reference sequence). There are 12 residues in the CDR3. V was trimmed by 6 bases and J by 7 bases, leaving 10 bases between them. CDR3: CASRKMGNEQFF. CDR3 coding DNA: TGTGCCAGCAGAAAAATGGGGAATGAGCAGTTCTTC.

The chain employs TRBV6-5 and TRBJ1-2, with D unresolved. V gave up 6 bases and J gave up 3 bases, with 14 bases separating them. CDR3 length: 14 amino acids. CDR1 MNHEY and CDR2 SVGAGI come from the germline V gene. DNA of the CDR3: TGTGCCAGCAGACCCTCTTCGGGCGACTATGGCTACACCTTC. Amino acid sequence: CASRPSSGDYGYTF.

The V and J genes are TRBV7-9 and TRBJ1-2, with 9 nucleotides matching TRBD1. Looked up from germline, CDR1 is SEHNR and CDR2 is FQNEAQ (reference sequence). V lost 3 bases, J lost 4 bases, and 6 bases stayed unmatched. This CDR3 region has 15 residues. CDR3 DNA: TGTGCCAGCAGCTTGCCGACAGGGGGTAGCTATGGCTACACCTTC. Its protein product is CASSLPTGGSYGYTF.

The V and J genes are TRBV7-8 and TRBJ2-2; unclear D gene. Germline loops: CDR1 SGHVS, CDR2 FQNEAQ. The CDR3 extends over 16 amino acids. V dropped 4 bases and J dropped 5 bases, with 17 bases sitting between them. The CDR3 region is CASSSTRTSGTGELFF. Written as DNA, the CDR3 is TGTGCCAGCAGCTCCACACGGACGTCTGGGACCGGGGAGCTGTTTTTT.

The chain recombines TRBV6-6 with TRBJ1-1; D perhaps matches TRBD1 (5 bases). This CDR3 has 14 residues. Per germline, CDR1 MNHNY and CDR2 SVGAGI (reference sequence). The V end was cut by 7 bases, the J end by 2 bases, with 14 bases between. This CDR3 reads CASTPRGFNTEAFF. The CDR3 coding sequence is TGTGCCAGCACCCCTAGGGGATTTAACACTGAAGCTTTCTTT.

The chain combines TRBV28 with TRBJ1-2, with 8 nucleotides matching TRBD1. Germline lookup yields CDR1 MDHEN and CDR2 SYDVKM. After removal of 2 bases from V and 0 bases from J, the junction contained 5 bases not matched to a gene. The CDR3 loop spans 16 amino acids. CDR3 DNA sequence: TGTGCCAGCAGTTTAGTACCAGGGGGCTCTAACTATGGCTACACCTTC. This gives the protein CASSLVPGGSNYGYTF.

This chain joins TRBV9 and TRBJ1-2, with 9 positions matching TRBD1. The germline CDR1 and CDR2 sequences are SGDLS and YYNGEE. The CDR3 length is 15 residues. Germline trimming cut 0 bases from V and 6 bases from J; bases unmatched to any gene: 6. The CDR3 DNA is TGTGCCAGCAGCGTAGGGGGGACAGGGTACGATGGCTACACCTTC. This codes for CASSVGGTGYDGYTF.

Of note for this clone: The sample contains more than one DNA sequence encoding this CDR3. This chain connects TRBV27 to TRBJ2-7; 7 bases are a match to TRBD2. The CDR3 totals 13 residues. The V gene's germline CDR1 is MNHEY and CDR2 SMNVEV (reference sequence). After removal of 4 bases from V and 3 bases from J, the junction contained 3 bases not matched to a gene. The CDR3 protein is CASSWGGNYEQYF. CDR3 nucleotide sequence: TGTGCCAGCAGTTGGGGGGGAAACTACGAGCAGTACTTC.